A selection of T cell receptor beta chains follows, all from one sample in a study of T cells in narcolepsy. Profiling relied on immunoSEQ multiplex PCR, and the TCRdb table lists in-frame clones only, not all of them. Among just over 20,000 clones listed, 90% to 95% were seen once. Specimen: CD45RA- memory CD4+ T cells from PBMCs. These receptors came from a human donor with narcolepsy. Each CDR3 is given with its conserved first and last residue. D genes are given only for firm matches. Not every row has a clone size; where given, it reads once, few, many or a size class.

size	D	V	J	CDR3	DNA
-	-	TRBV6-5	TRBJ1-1	CASSYSPDTEAFF	TGTGCCAGCAGTTACAGTCCAGACACTGAAGCTTTCTTT
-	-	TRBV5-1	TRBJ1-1	CASTPTGSEGAEAFF	TGCGCCAGCACTCCGACCGGGAGCGAAGGCGCTGAAGCTTTCTTT
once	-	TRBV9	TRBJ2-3	CASSVALGVGDTQYF	TGTGCCAGCAGCGTAGCTTTGGGGGTAGGAGATACGCAGTATTTT
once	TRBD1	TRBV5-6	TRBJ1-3	CASSLQGAGNTIYF	TGTGCCAGCAGCTTACAGGGGGCTGGAAACACCATATATTTT
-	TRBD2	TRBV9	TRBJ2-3	CASSPKTSGRGDTQYF	TGTGCCAGCAGCCCAAAGACTAGCGGGAGAGGCGATACGCAGTATTTT
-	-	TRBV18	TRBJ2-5	CASSPPPQQETQYF	TGTGCCAGCTCACCCCCTCCGCAACAAGAGACCCAGTACTTC
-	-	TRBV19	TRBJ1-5	CASSITGFNQPQHF	TGTGCCAGTAGTATCACAGGATTCAATCAGCCCCAGCATTTT
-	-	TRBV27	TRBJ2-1	CASSSRQGGSYNEQFF	TGTGCCAGCAGTTCCCGACAGGGAGGATCCTACAATGAGCAGTTCTTC
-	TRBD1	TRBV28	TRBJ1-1	CASSIGQARVGTEAFF	TGTGCCAGCAGCATCGGACAGGCTAGGGTAGGCACTGAAGCTTTCTTT
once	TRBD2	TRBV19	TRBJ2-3	CASSGRTDTQYF	TGTGCCAGTAGCGGGAGGACAGATACGCAGTATTTT
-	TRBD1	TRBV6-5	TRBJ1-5	CASSPGTGGSQPQHF	TGTGCCAGCAGTCCCGGGACAGGGGGGAGTCAGCCCCAGCATTTT
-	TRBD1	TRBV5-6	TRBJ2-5	CASISGQGLKETQYF	TGTGCCAGCATTTCGGGACAGGGATTAAAAGAGACCCAGTACTTC
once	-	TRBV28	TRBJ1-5	CASSPPTGTDNQPQHF	TGTGCCAGCAGTCCCCCGACAGGAACGGACAATCAGCCCCAGCATTTT
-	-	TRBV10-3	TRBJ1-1	CAISPQGSTEAFF	TGTGCCATCAGCCCACAGGGAAGCACTGAAGCTTTCTTT
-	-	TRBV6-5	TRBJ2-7	CASSGGIRISYEQYF	TGTGCCAGCAGTGGGGGGATAAGGATTTCCTACGAGCAGTACTTC
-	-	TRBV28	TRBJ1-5	CASSWTNSNQPQHF	TGTGCCAGCAGCTGGACTAATAGCAATCAGCCCCAGCACTTT
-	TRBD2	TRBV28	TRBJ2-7	CASSLRTSGVNGFSYEQYF	TGTGCCAGCAGTCTCCGGACTAGCGGGGTCAATGGCTTCTCCTACGAGCAGTACTTC
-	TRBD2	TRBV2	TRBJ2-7	CASSEERERGHEQYF	TGTGCCAGCAGTGAAGAGCGGGAGAGGGGTCACGAGCAGTACTTC
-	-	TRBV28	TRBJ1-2	CASSRGGYGYTF	TGTGCCAGCAGTCGAGGGGGCTATGGCTACACCTTC
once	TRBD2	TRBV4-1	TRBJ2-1	CASSQEMTSGGDNEQFF	TGCGCCAGCAGCCAAGAGATGACTAGCGGGGGGGACAATGAGCAGTTCTTC
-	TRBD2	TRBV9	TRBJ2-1	CASSPGTSGGGNEQFF	TGTGCCAGCAGCCCAGGGACTAGCGGGGGGGGCAATGAGCAGTTCTTC
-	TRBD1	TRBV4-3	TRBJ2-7	CASSQDQGQGVYEQYF	TGCGCCAGCAGCCAAGATCAGGGACAGGGGGTCTACGAGCAGTACTTC
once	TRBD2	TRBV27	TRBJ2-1	CASTLTSGSYNEQFF	TGTGCCAGCACCCTGACTAGCGGAAGTTACAATGAGCAGTTCTTC
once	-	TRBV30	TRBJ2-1	CAWTPGKEQFF	TGTGCCTGGACCCCCGGAAAGGAGCAGTTCTTC
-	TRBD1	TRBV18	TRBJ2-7	CASSPRGLSSYEQYF	TGTGCCAGCTCACCAAGGGGGCTCAGCTCCTACGAGCAGTACTTC
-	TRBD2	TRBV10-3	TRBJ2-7	CAISEAGGRNYEQYF	TGTGCCATCAGTGAGGCCGGCGGGAGAAACTACGAGCAGTACTTC
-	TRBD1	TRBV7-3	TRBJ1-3	CASSFGQGAGNTIYF	TGTGCCAGCAGCTTTGGACAGGGGGCTGGAAACACCATATATTTT
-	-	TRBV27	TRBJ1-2	CASSVGLSYGYTF	TGTGCCAGCAGTGTGGGTCTAAGCTATGGCTACACCTTC